These 4 T cell receptor beta chains share one sample of origin, sequenced in a study of shared clonotypes between healthy human individuals (dated by TCRdb to the early 2020s). Library preparation employed the immunoSEQ multiplex PCR assay. TCRdb mirrors the immuneACCESS table, restricted to in-frame sequences. Some clones are absent from its copies; in checked studies, under half trace to an unresolved V gene, and the reason for the others is unknown. The sample contains hundreds of thousands of clones, around 73% of them found a single time. Of the sample, roughly 2% falls within the top ten clones. The specimen sequenced was memory CD4+ T cells sorted from blood. Taken with the paper, the label for cell subset or site translates to: CD45RA-negative fraction. The source is a woman between 25 and 40 years old in good health.

The chain employs TRBV7-6 and TRBJ2-1; tentatively, D is TRBD2 (6 bases). V shed 4 bases and J shed 6 bases, with 16 bases lying between them. Germline CDR1 and CDR2: SGHVS and FNYEAQ. There are 15 residues in the CDR3. The CDR3 is CASSSTTGRGNEQFF. As DNA, the CDR3 is TGTGCCAGCAGCTCGACAACTGGGCGGGGCAATGAGCAGTTCTTC.

The J gene is TRBJ2-2, the V gene TRBV5-1; no clear D gene. V was trimmed by 4 bases and J by 2 bases, leaving 9 bases between them. The length of the CDR3 is 14 residues. Germline CDR1 SGHRS, CDR2 YFSETQ. CDR3 sequence reads: CASSTYQNTGELFF. CDR3 coding DNA: TGCGCCAGCAGCACATACCAAAACACCGGGGAGCTGTTTTTT.

The chain carries TRBV5-1 and TRBJ1-4, with D possibly being TRBD1 (5 bases). This CDR3 is 15 amino acids long. V was pared by 4 bases and J by 7 bases, with 17 bases between. CDR1 and CDR2 (germline): SGHRS, YFSETQ. CDR3 protein: CASSPGAGPGEKLFF. CDR3 nucleotides: TGCGCCAGCAGCCCCGGGGCCGGCCCGGGTGAAAAACTGTTTTTT.

V gene TRBV11-3 combines with J gene TRBJ2-1; 12 bases map to TRBD2. The germline gives CDR1 SGHNT, CDR2 YENEEA. The CDR3 contains 15 residues. With 4 bases clipped from V and 5 bases from J, the junction kept 3 bases outside the gene matches. The CDR3 loop is CASSSRLAGDNEQFF. Written as DNA, the CDR3 is TGTGCCAGCAGCTCTAGACTAGCGGGGGACAATGAGCAGTTCTTC.